This TCR beta chain was obtained from a study of shared clonotypes between healthy human individuals. Across the whole study: Aged 18 to 49, the donors were a couple of women and a few men. Three plates were used per donor for CD4 naive, three for CD4 memory, two for CD8 naive and one for CD8 memory. Study results and caveats: Shared clonotypes: about 5.3% naive CD4, roughly 3.8% naive CD8, roughly 2.2% memory CD4, 0.4% memory CD8. A reduction in generation probabilities was seen for non-shared clonotypes relative to those shared by all four donors.

Regarding this clone: Its cognate antigen is unknown.

CDR1 is SGHNT and CDR2 is YYREEE in the germline V gene (reference sequence). The CDR3 runs 14 residues. Trimming took off 7 bases at V and 2 bases at J, with 14 bases between the two ends. TCRdb's table, derived via immunoSEQ multiplex PCR, lists solely in-frame clones and lacks some. The table shows millions of clones, with about 92% occurring only once. The sequencing sample was made of naive CD4+ T cells sorted from blood. Subset: CD45RA+ positively selected. The rearrangement joins TRBV5-4 to TRBJ2-3, with a weak D call TRBD1 (5 bases). This receptor was obtained from a man aged 18 to 29 in good health. This CDR3 is CASSSLGATDTQYF. The CDR3 nucleotides read TGTGCCAGCTCTTCCCTAGGGGCCACAGATACGCAGTATTTT. Supplemented by reference TRBV5-4 and TRBJ2-3, the full variable domain reads ETGVTQSPTHLIKTRGQQVTLRCSSQSGHNTVSWYQQALGQGPQFIFQYYREEENGRGNFPPRFSGLQFPNYSSELNVNALELDDSALYLCASSSLGATDTQYFGPGTRLTVL.